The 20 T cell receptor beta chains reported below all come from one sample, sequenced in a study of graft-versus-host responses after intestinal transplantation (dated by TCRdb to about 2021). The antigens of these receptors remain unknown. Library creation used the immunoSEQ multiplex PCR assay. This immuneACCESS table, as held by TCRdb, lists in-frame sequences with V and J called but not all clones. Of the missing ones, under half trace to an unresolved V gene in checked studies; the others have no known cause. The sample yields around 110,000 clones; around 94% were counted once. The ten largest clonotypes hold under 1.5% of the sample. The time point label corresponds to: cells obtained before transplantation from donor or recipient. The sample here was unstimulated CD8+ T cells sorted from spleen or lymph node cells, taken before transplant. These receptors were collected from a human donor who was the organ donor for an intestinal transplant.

This CDR3 is CASSFEGNSNQPQHF. CDR3 nucleotides: TGTGCCAGCAGCTTTGAGGGGAATAGCAATCAGCCCCAGCATTTT. J is TRBJ1-5 and V is TRBV5-6, with D perhaps matching TRBD1 (5 bases). CDR1 and CDR2 from the germline V gene are SGHDT and YYEEEE. The CDR3 runs 15 residues. The germline V and J ends were trimmed by 2 bases and 0 bases, with 9 bases remaining between them.

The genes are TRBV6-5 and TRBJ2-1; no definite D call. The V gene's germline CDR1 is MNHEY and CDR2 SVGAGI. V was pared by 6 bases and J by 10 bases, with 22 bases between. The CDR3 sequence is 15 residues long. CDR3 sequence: CASRITSMNPVEQFF. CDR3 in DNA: TGTGCCAGCAGAATAACCTCCATGAACCCGGTCGAGCAGTTCTTC.

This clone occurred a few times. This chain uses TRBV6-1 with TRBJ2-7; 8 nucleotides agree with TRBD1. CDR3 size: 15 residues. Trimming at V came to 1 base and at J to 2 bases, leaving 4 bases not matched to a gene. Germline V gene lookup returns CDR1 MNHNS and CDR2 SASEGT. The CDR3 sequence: CASSEERTGPYEQYF. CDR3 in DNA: TGTGCCAGCAGTGAAGAACGGACAGGGCCCTACGAGCAGTACTTC.

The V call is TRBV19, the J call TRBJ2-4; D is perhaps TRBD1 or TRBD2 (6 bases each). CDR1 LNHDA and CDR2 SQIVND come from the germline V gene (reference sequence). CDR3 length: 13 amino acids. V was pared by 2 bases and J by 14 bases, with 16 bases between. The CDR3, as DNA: TGTGCCAGTAGTATAAGGGGGGACCCCAATGAGTACTTC. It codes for CASSIRGDPNEYF.

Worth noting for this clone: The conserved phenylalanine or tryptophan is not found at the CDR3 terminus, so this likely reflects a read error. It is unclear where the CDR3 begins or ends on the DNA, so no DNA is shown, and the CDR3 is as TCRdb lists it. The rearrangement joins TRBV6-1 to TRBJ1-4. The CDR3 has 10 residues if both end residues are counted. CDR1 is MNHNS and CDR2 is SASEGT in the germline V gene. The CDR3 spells CASSPPGRVT.

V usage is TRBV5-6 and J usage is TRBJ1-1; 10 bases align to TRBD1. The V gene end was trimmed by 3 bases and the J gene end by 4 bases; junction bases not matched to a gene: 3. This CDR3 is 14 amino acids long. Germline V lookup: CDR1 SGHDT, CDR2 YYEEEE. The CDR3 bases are TGTGCCAGCAGCTGGAGACAGGGGGCCACTGAAGCTTTCTTT. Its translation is CASSWRQGATEAFF.

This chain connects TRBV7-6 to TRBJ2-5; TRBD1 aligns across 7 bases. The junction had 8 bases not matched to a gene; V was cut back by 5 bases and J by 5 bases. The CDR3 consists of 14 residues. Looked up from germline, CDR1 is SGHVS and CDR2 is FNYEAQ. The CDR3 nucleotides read TGTGCCAGCAGCCACAGGGGAGAGGGGGAGACCCAGTACTTC. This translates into CASSHRGEGETQYF.

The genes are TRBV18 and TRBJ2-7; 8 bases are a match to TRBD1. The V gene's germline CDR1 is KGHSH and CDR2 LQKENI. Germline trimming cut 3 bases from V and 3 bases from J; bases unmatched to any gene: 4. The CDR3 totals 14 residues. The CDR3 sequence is CASSPGQVVYEQYF. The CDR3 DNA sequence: TGTGCCAGCTCACCGGGACAGGTCGTCTACGAGCAGTACTTC.

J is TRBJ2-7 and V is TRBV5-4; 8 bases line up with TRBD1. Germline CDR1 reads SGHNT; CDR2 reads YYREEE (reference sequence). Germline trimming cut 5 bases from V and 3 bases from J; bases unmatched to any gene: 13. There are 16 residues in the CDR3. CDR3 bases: TGTGCCAGCAGTCGTATCTCACAGGGGGAAGGCTACGAGCAGTACTTC. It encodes CASSRISQGEGYEQYF.

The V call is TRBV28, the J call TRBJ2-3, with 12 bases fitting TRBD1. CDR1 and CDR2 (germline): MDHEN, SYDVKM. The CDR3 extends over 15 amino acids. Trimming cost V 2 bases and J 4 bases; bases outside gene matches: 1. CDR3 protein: CASSLGTGGSDTQYF. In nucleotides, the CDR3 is TGTGCCAGCAGTTTAGGGACAGGGGGCTCAGATACGCAGTATTTT.

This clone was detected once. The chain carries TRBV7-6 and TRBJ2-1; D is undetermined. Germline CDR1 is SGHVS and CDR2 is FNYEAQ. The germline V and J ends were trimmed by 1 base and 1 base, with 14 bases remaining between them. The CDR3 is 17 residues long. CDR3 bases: TGTGCCAGCAGCTTAGTGGGTGGTCGCCTATCCTACAATGAGCAGTTCTTC. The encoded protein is CASSLVGGRLSYNEQFF.

CDR3 amino acids: CASSQASGRDTGELFF. CDR3 coding DNA: TGCGCCAGCAGCCAAGCCAGCGGGAGGGACACCGGGGAGCTGTTTTTT. The J gene is TRBJ2-2, the V gene TRBV4-3; 10 nucleotides align to TRBD2. Looked up from germline, CDR1 is LGHNA and CDR2 is YSLEER. The CDR3 sequence is 16 residues long. With V trimmed by 1 base and J by 3 bases, 2 bases remained unmatched.

CDR3 sequence reads: CASSLRPGTGNTGELFF. In DNA, the CDR3 is TGCGCCAGCAGCTTGAGGCCCGGGACAGGTAACACCGGGGAGCTGTTTTTT. This chain links TRBV5-1 with TRBJ2-2; 8 nucleotides line up with TRBD1. Losses at the gene ends were 1 base for V and 2 bases for J; bases not matched to a gene: 7. The CDR3 extends over 17 amino acids. The germline gives CDR1 SGHRS, CDR2 YFSETQ.

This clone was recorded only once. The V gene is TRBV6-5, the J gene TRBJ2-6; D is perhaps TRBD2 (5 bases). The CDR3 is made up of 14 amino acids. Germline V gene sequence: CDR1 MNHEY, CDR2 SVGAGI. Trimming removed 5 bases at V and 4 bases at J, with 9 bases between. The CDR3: CASSEDWGANVLTF. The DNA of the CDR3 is TGTGCCAGCAGTGAGGACTGGGGGGCCAACGTCCTGACTTTC.

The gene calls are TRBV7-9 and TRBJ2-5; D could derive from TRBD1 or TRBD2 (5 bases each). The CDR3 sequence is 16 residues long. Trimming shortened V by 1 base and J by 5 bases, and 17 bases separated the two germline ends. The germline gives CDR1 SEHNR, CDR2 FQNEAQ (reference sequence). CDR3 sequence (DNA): TGTGCCAGCAGCTTAGGGCCGGGGCAGGTAGACGAGACCCAGTACTTC. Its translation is CASSLGPGQVDETQYF.

CDR3 in DNA: TGTGCCAGCAGTTACTTTGGGGATAACTCCTACAATGAGCAGTTCTTC. Translating gives CASSYFGDNSYNEQFF. The rearrangement joins TRBV6-5 to TRBJ2-1; D gene uncertain. CDR3 length: 16 residues. Between the trimmed V and J ends, which lost 1 base and 0 bases, there was a span of 10 bases. Per germline, CDR1 MNHEY and CDR2 SVGAGI.

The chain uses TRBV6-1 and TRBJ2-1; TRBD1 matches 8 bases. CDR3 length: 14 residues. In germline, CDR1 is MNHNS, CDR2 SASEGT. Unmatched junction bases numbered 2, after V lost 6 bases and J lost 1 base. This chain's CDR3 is CASRDRESYNEQFF. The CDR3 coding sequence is TGTGCCAGCAGGGACAGGGAATCCTACAATGAGCAGTTCTTC.

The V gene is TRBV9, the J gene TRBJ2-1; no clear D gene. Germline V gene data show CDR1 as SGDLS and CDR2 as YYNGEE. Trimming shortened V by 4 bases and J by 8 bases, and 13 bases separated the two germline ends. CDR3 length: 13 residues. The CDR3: CASSPHNPDEQFF. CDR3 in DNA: TGTGCCAGCAGCCCCCATAACCCAGATGAGCAGTTCTTC.

In nucleotides, the CDR3 is TGTGCCAGTAGTATAGTGATAGGCGGCCCCTACGAGCAGTACTTC. Translating gives CASSIVIGGPYEQYF. V and J are TRBV19 and TRBJ2-7; D unclear. This CDR3 is 15 amino acids long. Germline V CDR1 and CDR2: LNHDA, SQIVND (reference sequence). Trimming shortened V by 1 base and J by 2 bases, and 12 bases separated the two germline ends.

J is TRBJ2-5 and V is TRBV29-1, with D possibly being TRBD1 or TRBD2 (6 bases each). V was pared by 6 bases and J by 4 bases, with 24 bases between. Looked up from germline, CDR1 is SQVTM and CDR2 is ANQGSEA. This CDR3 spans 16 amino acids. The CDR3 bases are TGCAGCGTCCGACCCTACCCGGGGGCTTATAGAGAGACCCAGTACTTC. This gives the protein CSVRPYPGAYRETQYF.